This entry lists 13 T cell receptor beta chains sequenced from one sample in a study of T-cell reconstitution after alpha-beta-depleted transplantation in children. Unique molecular identifiers were built into the TCRbeta library. One entry per CDR3 protein results from TCRdb running MiXCR on the PCR reads. The profile shows 55,000 to 65,000 distinct CDR3 sequences, about 40% of them singletons. Sample: PBMCs, mostly from graft donor cells, taken 360 days after TCRalphabeta/CD19-depleted stem cell transplant. The source of these receptors is a male patient aged 5 to 17 who had a stem cell transplant for acute lymphoblastic leukemia, so the T cells may come from the graft donor.

The chain carries TRBV5-1 and TRBJ2-7, with a tentative D call TRBD2 (6 bases). The CDR3 extends over 17 amino acids. Germline lookup yields CDR1 SGHRS and CDR2 YFSETQ. V gave up 0 bases and J gave up 5 bases, with 21 bases separating them. The CDR3 bases are TGCGCCAGCAGCTTGGAAGTCTTTACGGGGGACTTCCACGAGCAGTACTTC. As protein: CASSLEVFTGDFHEQYF. Filled out from reference TRBV5-1 and TRBJ2-7, the complete variable domain reads KAGVTQTPRYLIKTRGQQVTLSCSPISGHRSVSWYQQTPGQGLQFLFEYFSETQRNKGNFPGRFSGRQFSNSRSEMNVSTLELGDSALYLCASSLEVFTGDFHEQYFGPGTRLTVT.

This clonotype was seen repeatedly, ten times or more. This chain joins TRBV24-1 and TRBJ2-5; D call uncertain. Germline lookup yields CDR1 KGHDR and CDR2 SFDVKD. This CDR3 region has 14 residues. Trimming left V 3 bases short and J 1 base short, with 8 bases between. CDR3 nucleotides: TGTGCCACCAGTGATCGACGGATCCAAGAGACCCAGTACTTC. This gives the protein CATSDRRIQETQYF.

This sequence joins TRBV28 and TRBJ2-7, with D possibly being TRBD2 (7 bases). CDR3 length: 15 residues. V was pared by 5 bases and J by 4 bases, with 18 bases between. Germline V gives CDR1 MDHEN, CDR2 SYDVKM. The CDR3 here is CASSPTEAGAYEQYF. Here the CDR3 DNA reads TGTGCCAGCAGTCCGACCGAGGCGGGGGCGTACGAGCAGTACTTC.

The chain couples TRBV7-8 to TRBJ2-3, with TRBD1 matching 7 bases. CDR3 length: 15 residues. Trimming at V came to 5 bases and at J to 6 bases, leaving 11 bases not matched to a gene. CDR1 SGHVS and CDR2 FQNEAQ come from the germline V gene. The CDR3 region has the DNA TGTGCCAGCAGCACCCGTCTTGACAGGGCCGATACGCAGTATTTT. It translates to CASSTRLDRADTQYF.

This clonotype has a handful of counts. The V gene is TRBV29-1, the J gene TRBJ1-1; D remains unclear. This CDR3 comprises 8 residues. V was shortened by 7 bases and J by 3 bases, with 0 bases between the two germline ends. CDR1 is SQVTM, CDR2 ANQGSEA, per germline. The CDR3 DNA reads as TGCAGCGACACTGAAGCTTTCTTT. Its translation: CSDTEAFF.

The chain recombines TRBV2 with TRBJ2-2; D possibly matches TRBD1 or TRBD2 (6 bases each). Germline V gives CDR1 SNHLY, CDR2 FYNNEI. V lost 7 bases and J lost 2, with 11 bases in between. This CDR3 has 14 amino acids. The DNA of the CDR3 is TGTGCCAGCACCGGCGGGACAAACACCGGGGAGCTGTTTTTT. Its protein product is CASTGGTNTGELFF.

This clonotype came up a few times. CDR3 amino acids: CASGRSGGKYEQYF. The DNA for the CDR3 is TGTGCCAGCGGTCGGTCTGGGGGGAAGTACGAGCAGTACTTC. The V and J genes are TRBV7-9 and TRBJ2-7; D is perhaps TRBD2 (6 bases). The CDR3 has 14 amino acids. Between the trimmed V and J ends, which lost 8 bases and 4 bases, there was a span of 18 bases. Germline assignment: CDR1 SEHNR and CDR2 FQNEAQ (reference sequence).

Ten or more counts support this clonotype. This chain joins TRBV12-3 or TRBV12-4 and TRBJ2-4; D uncertain. The germline V and J ends were trimmed by 6 bases and 10 bases, with 16 bases remaining between them. This CDR3 region has 13 residues. The CDR3 sequence is CASSVLIDGIQYF. DNA for the CDR3: TGTGCCAGCAGCGTCCTCATCGACGGGATTCAGTACTTC.

This clonotype appeared a few times. This sequence joins TRBV9 and TRBJ2-7; perhaps TRBD2 as D (5 bases). CDR1 is SGDLS, CDR2 YYNGEE, per germline. Trimming took 0 bases from V and 2 from J, leaving 9 bases between them. The length of the CDR3 is 14 residues. CDR3 sequence (DNA): TGTGCCAGCAGCGTAGGCTCGACTACCTACGAGCAGTACTTC. Encoded protein: CASSVGSTTYEQYF.

This clonotype was found a few times. J is TRBJ2-7 and V is TRBV28, with D possibly TRBD2 on 5 matching bases. Germline assignment: CDR1 MDHEN and CDR2 SYDVKM. The CDR3 loop spans 12 amino acids. Between the trimmed V and J ends, which lost 8 bases and 3 bases, there was a span of 11 bases. The CDR3 protein is CASYSAFYEQYF. As DNA, the CDR3 is TGTGCCAGCTATAGCGCGTTCTACGAGCAGTACTTC.

The genes are TRBV6-1 and TRBJ1-5; perhaps TRBD1 as D (5 bases). The germline V gene encodes CDR1 MNHNS and CDR2 SASEGT. The CDR3 totals 15 residues. Trimming took 6 bases from V and 4 from J, leaving 16 bases between them. Here the CDR3 reads CASRKPGTENQPQHF. DNA for the CDR3: TGTGCCAGCAGGAAACCAGGGACGGAGAATCAGCCCCAGCATTTT.

The chain joins TRBV28 to TRBJ2-3; TRBD2 might be the D (6 bases). Germline CDR1 is MDHEN and CDR2 is SYDVKM. The CDR3 consists of 18 residues. The germline V and J ends were trimmed by 3 bases and 4 bases, with 23 bases remaining between them. This chain's CDR3 is CASSFEMVGLRGPDTQYF. Written as DNA, the CDR3 is TGTGCCAGCAGTTTCGAGATGGTGGGACTTCGGGGCCCAGATACGCAGTATTTT.

There are a few counts of this clonotype. This sequence joins TRBV29-1 and TRBJ2-5; the match to TRBD1 covers 8 bases. Germline V lookup: CDR1 SQVTM, CDR2 ANQGSEA. The trim removed 6 bases at V and 4 bases at J, leaving 4 bases unmatched. CDR3 size: 12 residues. The CDR3 spells CSVQQGGETQYF. For the CDR3, the DNA is TGCAGCGTGCAACAGGGGGGAGAGACCCAGTACTTC.